Listed here are 21 T cell receptor beta chains from one sample, sequenced in a study of blood T cell repertoires in COVID-19. TCRdb's copy holds only in-frame clones and misses some; the assay was immunoSEQ multiplex PCR. The sample contains approximately 500,000 clones, roughly 87% of which appear only once. The sequenced sample consisted of peripheral blood. These receptors came from a man aged 18 to 29 with COVID-19, enrolled during active disease.

The chain uses TRBV4-2 and TRBJ2-1; tentative D call: TRBD1 (5 bases). Germline CDR1 LGHNA, CDR2 YNFKEQ. The CDR3 contains 14 residues. Trimming took off 0 bases at V and 3 bases at J, with 6 bases between the two ends. The CDR3 nucleotides read TGTGCCAGCAGCCAAGAAGACAGCTACAATGAGCAGTTCTTC. This encodes CASSQEDSYNEQFF.

V and J are TRBV3-1 (or the pseudogene TRBV3-2) and TRBJ2-3, with 7 bases that match TRBD2. The CDR3 is made up of 13 amino acids. V lost 1 base, J lost 10 bases, and 5 bases stayed unmatched. CDR1 is LGHDT and CDR2 is YNNKEL in the germline V gene (reference sequence). The CDR3 coding sequence is TGTGCCAGCAGCCAAGGGACTAGATTTGCGCAGTATTTT. This translates into CASSQGTRFAQYF.

The DNA for the CDR3 is TGTGCCAGCAGTGAGCCTCCAGCGCTTTCCTACGAGCAGTACTTC. Amino acid sequence: CASSEPPALSYEQYF. The J gene is TRBJ2-7, the V gene TRBV6-1; D not certain. CDR1 and CDR2 (germline): MNHNS, SASEGT. The CDR3 loop spans 15 amino acids. Trimming removed 3 bases from V and 1 base from J, with 13 bases in between.

The genes are TRBV29-1 and TRBJ2-5, with D perhaps TRBD2 (5 bases). Trimming took off 6 bases at V and 2 bases at J, with 19 bases between the two ends. The CDR3 is made up of 15 amino acids. The germline gives CDR1 SQVTM, CDR2 ANQGSEA. CDR3 bases: TGCAGCGTACAAAATTCCGGGGTCACGCAAGAGACCCAGTACTTC. Its translation: CSVQNSGVTQETQYF.

The genes are TRBV5-1 and TRBJ2-5, with 9 bases that match TRBD1. The V gene end was trimmed by 4 bases and the J gene end by 3 bases; junction bases not matched to a gene: 7. The V gene's germline CDR1 is SGHRS and CDR2 YFSETQ. There are 15 residues in the CDR3. Here the CDR3 DNA reads TGCGCCAGCAGCCGAATGACAGGGGGAGAAGAGACCCAGTACTTC. It encodes CASSRMTGGEETQYF.

This clone came up once. As DNA, the CDR3 is TGTGCCAGCAGTGACCACAGGGACTCCTACGAGCAGTACTTC. Its translation is CASSDHRDSYEQYF. The V gene is TRBV6-1, the J gene TRBJ2-7, with D maybe TRBD1 (6 bases). This CDR3 comprises 14 residues. Trimming stripped 3 bases from V and 0 bases from J, with 9 bases between. In germline, CDR1 is MNHNS, CDR2 SASEGT.

The chain carries TRBV7-3 and TRBJ1-4; TRBD1 matches at 9 bases. This CDR3 is built from 15 residues. Looked up from germline, CDR1 is SGHTA and CDR2 is FQGTGA. After removal of 5 bases from V and 4 bases from J, the junction contained 5 bases not matched to a gene. The CDR3 nucleotides are TGTGCCAGCAGCCCGGGACAGGGCCGTAATGAAAAACTGTTTTTT. As protein: CASSPGQGRNEKLFF.

This clone appeared once. This chain joins TRBV18 and TRBJ2-2; D gene ambiguous. The CDR3 covers 12 residues. Germline CDR1 KGHSH, CDR2 LQKENI. The V end was cut by 3 bases, the J end by 4 bases, with 3 bases between. DNA for the CDR3: TGTGCCAGCTCACCCGGCACCGGGGAGCTGTTTTTT. The encoded protein is CASSPGTGELFF. Full variable domain (missing parts from reference TRBV18 and TRBJ2-2): NAGVMQNPRHLVRRRGQEARLRCSPMKGHSHVYWYRQLPEEGLKFMVYLQKENIIDESGMPKERFSAEFPKEGPSILRIQQVVRGDSAAYFCASSPGTGELFFGEGSRLTVL.

This chain's CDR3 is CARNRGLGELFF. The CDR3 bases are TGTGCCAGGAACAGGGGGCTCGGGGAGCTGTTTTTT. The rearrangement joins TRBV21-1 to TRBJ2-2; no DNA check was done on the table's D call, TRBD1. TRBV21-1 is described as a pseudogene. CDR3 length: 12 residues.

This clone occurred many times. The chain carries TRBV7-9 and TRBJ1-2; TRBD1 matches at 7 bases. The CDR3 totals 9 residues. Germline V CDR1 and CDR2: SEHNR, FQNEAQ (reference sequence). The CDR3 loop reads CADRAGYTF. CDR3 DNA sequence: TGTGCAGACAGGGCTGGCTACACCTTC.

The gene calls are TRBV11-3 and TRBJ2-5; 8 bases line up with TRBD2. Looked up from germline, CDR1 is SGHNT and CDR2 is YENEEA. V was clipped by 2 bases and J by 2 bases; unmatched bases: 7. The length of the CDR3 is 16 residues. CDR3 bases: TGTGCCAGCAGCTTACGGCGGGGGGTCGGGCAAGAGACCCAGTACTTC. It translates to CASSLRRGVGQETQYF.

This clone was observed once. V usage is TRBV7-9 and J usage is TRBJ2-1; D is possibly TRBD2 (5 bases). The V and J ends lost 5 bases and 10 bases respectively, with 9 bases between them. The V gene's germline CDR1 is SEHNR and CDR2 FQNEAQ (reference sequence). The CDR3 spans 11 residues. CDR3 nucleotides: TGTGCCAGCAGCCCGGGGAGAGAGCAGTTCTTC. Its protein is CASSPGREQFF.

The V call is TRBV27, the J call TRBJ1-2, with 9 bases fitting TRBD1. The CDR3 loop spans 15 amino acids. Per the germline V gene, CDR1 is MNHEY and CDR2 is SMNVEV (reference sequence). Losses at the gene ends were 10 bases for V and 2 bases for J; bases not matched to a gene: 11. The CDR3, as DNA: TGTGCCACCCGGGACAGGGATTTTTCCAACTATGGCTACACCTTC. It is translated as CATRDRDFSNYGYTF.

The rearrangement links TRBV13 to TRBJ1-1; D is perhaps TRBD1 (6 bases). Trimming removed 1 base from V and 7 bases from J, with 16 bases in between. The CDR3 runs to 15 residues. Per the germline V gene, CDR1 is PRHDT and CDR2 is FYEKMQ (reference sequence). CDR3 bases: TGTGCCAGCAGCTTAGAATGGGGGCAGGGCGGTGAAGCTTTCTTT. Protein: CASSLEWGQGGEAFF. The variable domain in full, with the rest retrieved from reference TRBV13 and TRBJ1-1, is AAGVIQSPRHLIKEKRETATLKCYPIPRHDTVYWYQQGPGQDPQFLISFYEKMQSDKGSIPDRFSAQQFSDYHSELNMSSLELGDSALYFCASSLEWGQGGEAFFGQGTRLTVV.

V is TRBV7-8 and J is TRBJ2-7; D perhaps matches TRBD2 (5 bases). Germline loops: CDR1 SGHVS, CDR2 FQNEAQ. V lost 2 bases, J lost 3 bases, and 11 bases lay in between. The length of the CDR3 is 14 residues. This chain's CDR3 is CASSLTSFNYEQYF. CDR3 DNA: TGTGCCAGCAGCTTAACTAGTTTCAACTACGAGCAGTACTTC.

This rearrangement joins TRBV5-1 to TRBJ1-2, with 8 bases aligning to TRBD1. Germline CDR1 is SGHRS and CDR2 is YFSETQ. This CDR3 comprises 16 residues. The J segment lost 4 bases and the V segment lost 0 bases, leaving 8 bases of the junction unmatched. The CDR3, as DNA: TGCGCCAGCAGCTTGGGACAGGGGATGATGGGCTATGGCTACACCTTC. Translated: CASSLGQGMMGYGYTF.

The chain links TRBV19 to TRBJ1-4; D is undetermined. The V end lost 5 bases, the J end lost 7 bases, and 17 bases lay between the germline ends. The germline CDR1 and CDR2 sequences are LNHDA and SQIVND (reference sequence). The CDR3 contains 15 residues. CDR3 sequence reads: CASSWSTQTGEKLFF. The CDR3 DNA follows: TGTGCCAGTAGTTGGAGTACCCAGACGGGTGAAAAACTGTTTTTT.

About this clone: Within the sample, other DNA sequences also encode this same CDR3. CDR3 protein: CASSSPDRGGYEQYF. Written as DNA, the CDR3 is TGTGCCAGCAGTTCCCCGGACAGGGGCGGGTACGAGCAGTACTTC. The chain combines TRBV6-2 or TRBV6-3 with TRBJ2-7, with 9 nucleotides matching TRBD1. Germline loops: CDR1 MNHEY, CDR2 SVGEGT. The CDR3 runs to 15 residues. V was clipped by 4 bases and J by 4 bases; unmatched bases: 8.

Regarding this clone: A junction end diverges from the germline sequence, so it may reflect a read error. The chain couples TRBV19 to TRBJ2-1, with D possibly TRBD1 on 6 matching bases. In germline, CDR1 is LNHDA, CDR2 SQIVND (reference sequence). This CDR3 contains 12 residues. The CDR3 DNA is TGTGCCAGTAGTACCCGACAGGACCTGACGATCTTC. Translating gives CASSTRQDLTIF.

This clone has a single count. V gene TRBV18 combines with J gene TRBJ2-1, with TRBD1 as a possible D gene (5 bases). V lost 2 bases and J lost 2, with 7 bases in between. The CDR3 is made up of 14 amino acids. CDR1 KGHSH and CDR2 LQKENI come from the germline V gene. The CDR3 sequence: CASSPSTAYNEQFF. The CDR3 coding sequence is TGTGCCAGCTCACCATCGACAGCCTACAATGAGCAGTTCTTC.

The chain links TRBV7-8 to TRBJ2-7; D perhaps matches TRBD2 (7 bases). V lost 4 bases and J lost 2, with 12 bases in between. The germline V gene encodes CDR1 SGHVS and CDR2 FQNEAQ. The CDR3 has 14 amino acids. The CDR3 region has the DNA TGTGCCAGCAGCTGGGGAGGGGGGACCTACGAGCAGTACTTC. Amino acids: CASSWGGGTYEQYF.